The present T cell receptor beta chain was sequenced within a study of blood T cell repertoires in COVID-19. Study in general: The samples span acute and convalescent COVID-19 from the United States, Italy and Spain.

In regard to this clone: One end of the junction varies from germline; a read error may be responsible.

Germline V lookup: CDR1 SGHRS, CDR2 YFSETQ. This CDR3 contains 14 residues. Per the original data handling: Using reference gene primer amplification, nucleated cell counts were estimated. TCRdb keeps only in-frame clones here, not all; method: immunoSEQ multiplex PCR. For V, J and clone size, that table is used; D and trimming come from the DNA. The table records approximately 46,000 clones, approximately 82% of them present only once. Sequenced input: peripheral blood. The TCR sequence derives from a human donor in a cohort sampled during active COVID-19. The chain couples TRBV5-1 to TRBJ1-6; possibly TRBD1 for D (5 bases). DNA of the CDR3: TGCGCCAGCAGCTTGGAAATCGGGGGACCCACCTTCCGCTTT. As protein: CASSLEIGGPTFRF.